A selection of T cell receptor beta chains follows, all from one sample in a study of cytomegalovirus exposure and HLA in healthy donors. Clones were sequenced by immunoSEQ multiplex PCR, and TCRdb holds only the in-frame ones, with some missing. Of roughly 200,000 clones in the sample, around 85% were seen once. Sequencing used PBMCs. These receptor sequences come from a man in his fifties or sixties in good health and CMV-seronegative. Each CDR3 is given with its conserved first and last residue. A D gene is named only where the DNA matches it firmly. Clone size appears in some rows only: once, few, many, or a class for an expanded clone.

clone size | J gene | CDR3 length | D gene | V gene | CDR3 protein | CDR3 DNA
NA | TRBJ2-7 | 14 | TRBD2 | TRBV2 | CASNGGLAGDEQYF | TGTGCCAGCAATGGCGGGCTAGCGGGAGACGAGCAGTACTTC
few | TRBJ2-4 | 15 | TRBD2 | TRBV6-5 | CASSFRTSGREIQYF | TGTGCCAGCAGTTTTCGGACTAGCGGGAGAGAAATTCAGTACTTC
NA | TRBJ2-4 | 16 | TRBD1 | TRBV7-9 | CASSLRPGGEGIIQYF | TGTGCCAGCAGCTTAAGGCCAGGGGGCGAGGGGATCATTCAGTACTTC
NA | TRBJ2-5 | 15 | TRBD1 | TRBV10-1 | CASSEGQGAVETQYF | TGCGCCAGCAGTGAGGGACAGGGGGCTGTTGAGACCCAGTACTTC
NA | TRBJ2-1 | 14 | NA | TRBV7-7 | CASSPNAWGDEQFF | TGTGCCAGCAGTCCCAATGCCTGGGGCGATGAGCAGTTCTTC
NA | TRBJ2-1 | 14 | NA | TRBV27 | CASSPSTDYNEQFF | TGTGCCAGCAGCCCCTCGACAGATTACAATGAGCAGTTCTTC
NA | TRBJ1-1 | 13 | NA | TRBV9 | CASSTPGFTEAFF | TGTGCCAGCAGCACACCAGGTTTCACTGAAGCTTTCTTT
NA | TRBJ2-7 | 14 | NA | TRBV30 | CAWSVLGGQGGFYF | TGTGCCTGGAGTGTACTGGGGGGTCAGGGGGGATTTTACTTC
NA | TRBJ1-1 | 16 | NA | TRBV7-9 | CSSSLDGQSMNTEAFF | TGTTCCAGCAGCTTAGATGGGCAGAGTATGAACACTGAAGCTTTCTTT
NA | TRBJ2-5 | 14 | NA | TRBV18 | CASSPSAAEETQYF | TGTGCCAGCTCACCAAGCGCGGCAGAAGAGACCCAGTACTTC
NA | TRBJ2-7 | 16 | TRBD2 | TRBV7-9 | CASSLVGGSTLYEQYF | TGTGCCAGCAGCTTAGTAGGCGGGAGTACTCTATACGAGCAGTACTTC
NA | TRBJ1-2 | 13 | NA | TRBV5-6 | CASSYQGNYGYTF | TGTGCCAGCAGCTACCAGGGGAACTATGGCTACACCTTC
once | TRBJ1-5 | 14 | NA | TRBV28 | CASAQPRGNQPQHF | TGTGCCAGCGCCCAACCCAGGGGCAATCAGCCCCAGCATTTT
NA | TRBJ2-2 | 12 | NA | TRBV6-1 | CASSSRPGELFF | TGTGCCAGCAGTTCCAGGCCCGGGGAGCTGTTTTTT
few | TRBJ2-2 | 15 | TRBD1 | TRBV28 | CASRTQGAGTGELFF | TGTGCCAGCAGGACCCAGGGGGCTGGGACCGGGGAGCTGTTTTTT
few | TRBJ1-2 | 12 | NA | TRBV27 | CASSLRGNGYTF | TGTGCCAGCAGTTTGAGAGGGAATGGCTACACCTTC
NA | TRBJ1-6 | 14 | NA | TRBV28 | CASRGGHPNSPLHF | TGTGCCAGCAGGGGGGGGCATCCAAATTCACCCCTCCACTTT
NA | TRBJ2-3 | 18 | TRBD2 | TRBV27 | CASSPTATSGWAVDTQYF | TGTGCCAGCAGCCCGACTGCGACTAGCGGTTGGGCTGTGGATACGCAGTATTTT
NA | TRBJ1-5 | 14 | NA | TRBV16 | CASSREGGNQPQHF | TGTGCCAGCAGCCGCGAGGGAGGGAATCAGCCCCAGCATTTT
NA | TRBJ2-7 | 14 | TRBD1 | TRBV2 | CASRKGWDSYEQYF | TGTGCCAGCAGGAAAGGGTGGGACAGTTACGAGCAGTACTTC
NA | TRBJ1-3 | 16 | NA | TRBV28 | CASSFSGGGSGNTIYF | TGTGCCAGCAGTTTCTCGGGGGGCGGATCTGGAAACACCATATATTTT
few | TRBJ2-2 | 19 | NA | TRBV12-5 | CASGPLRARSRENTGELFF | TGTGCTAGTGGTCCCTTAAGAGCTCGCTCGCGGGAGAACACCGGGGAGCTGTTTTTT
NA | TRBJ2-3 | 14 | TRBD1 | TRBV7-6 | CASSGQGGTDTQYF | TGTGCCAGTAGCGGACAGGGCGGCACAGATACGCAGTATTTT
few | TRBJ2-1 | 15 | TRBD2 | TRBV5-1 | CASSLGLAEYNEQFF | TGCGCCAGCAGCTTGGGACTAGCGGAGTACAATGAGCAGTTCTTC
NA | TRBJ2-3 | 16 | NA | TRBV10-1 | CASSPEGGVNPDTQYF | TGCGCCAGCAGCCCCGAGGGGGGGGTTAACCCAGATACGCAGTATTTT
NA | TRBJ2-6 | 18 | TRBD1 | TRBV9 | CASSGWDSPASGANVLTF | TGTGCCAGCAGCGGCTGGGACAGCCCAGCCTCTGGGGCCAACGTCCTGACTTTC
NA | TRBJ2-7 | 15 | TRBD2 | TRBV5-4 | CASSPGLAGDHEQYF | TGTGCCAGCAGCCCGGGACTAGCGGGAGATCACGAGCAGTACTTC